The T cell receptor beta chain under discussion was sequenced for a study of cytomegalovirus exposure and HLA in healthy donors. TCRdb's copy holds only in-frame clones and misses some; the assay was immunoSEQ multiplex PCR. Among approximately 210,000 clones listed, 80% to 90% were seen once. The sample holds one count of this clone. Its specificity is unknown. Different DNA sequences within this sample yield the same CDR3. Study conclusions and caveats: Later, an analysis found that TCR clusters from the first cohort tended to co-occur in the roughly 110 validation repertoires.

Germline trimming cut 4 bases from V and 1 base from J; bases unmatched to any gene: 1. CDR1 and CDR2 (germline): GTSNPN, SVGIG (reference sequence). This CDR3 comprises 13 residues. This sequence joins TRBV30 and TRBJ2-1, with 7 bases that match TRBD2. This receptor was obtained from a woman in her late teens or twenties in good health and CMV-seronegative. Sample: PBMCs. This CDR3 is CAWTSGSYNEQFF. The CDR3 nucleotides are TGTGCCTGGACTAGCGGATCCTACAATGAGCAGTTCTTC.